A few counts support the clone carrying this TCR beta chain. Its matching antigen is unknown. This record comes from a study of cytomegalovirus exposure and HLA in healthy donors. Study-level background: An early data release held approximately 85 million unique TCRs from HLA-typed donors.

A multiplex PCR was run with 60 Vbeta primers and 13 Jbeta primers. Here immunoSEQ multiplex PCR was the method, and the copy in TCRdb shows in-frame clones only, minus some. Of 100,000 to 150,000 clones in the sample, around 8.5% are singletons; the top ten hold about 5.5%. Findings and limits, study-wide: In an earlier analysis, productive rearrangement rates for most beta V segments clustered near 87% or 30%. According to the study, around 180 TCR beta chains were cytomegalovirus-associated. Reports state that TCR beta sequences accurately predicted most subjects' HLA-A and HLA-B alleles.

Germline lookup yields CDR1 SGHAT and CDR2 FQNNGV. The CDR3 length is 12 residues. Trimming removed 5 bases from V and 0 bases from J, with 5 bases in between. This chain links TRBV11-2 with TRBJ2-7; no firm D call. What was sequenced was PBMCs. This TCR came from a man aged 35 to 55 in good health and CMV-seronegative. DNA of the CDR3: TGTGCCAGCAGCCTAAGCTCCTACGAGCAGTACTTC. It specifies CASSLSSYEQYF. Together with reference TRBV11-2 and TRBJ2-7, the CDR3 gives the full variable domain: EAGVAQSPRYKIIEKRQSVAFWCNPISGHATLYWYQQILGQGPKLLIQFQNNGVVDDSQLPKDRFSAERLKGVDSTLKIQPAKLEDSAVYLCASSLSSYEQYFGPGTRLTVT.